The TCR beta chain described here comes from a study of PD-L1 blockade in urothelial cancer. At the level of the study: Males with urothelial cancer arising in the bladder constituted about 85% of the roughly 30 patients. The authors examined blood 3 weeks (second dose) and 6 weeks after treatment start.

Indicated time point: peripheral blood 6 weeks after treatment start. The cohort comprised individuals with locally advanced or metastatic urothelial carcinoma. Peripheral blood mononuclear cells were collected from every patient before and during treatment, yielding between 1 and 8 samples per patient. The table came from immunoSEQ multiplex PCR; TCRdb's copy has only in-frame clones and leaves some out. Here the sample spans around 46,000 clones, 82% being singletons. Looked up from germline, CDR1 is SGHRS and CDR2 is YFSETQ. The CDR3 covers 14 residues. Trimming cost V 0 bases and J 0 bases, with 7 bases left between them.

The rearrangement uses TRBV5-1 and TRBJ2-7; D gene unclear. This receptor was identified in a man aged 55 to 70 with urothelial cancer. Sequencing used PBMCs, obtained around atezolizumab (anti-PD-L1) treatment. CDR3 nucleotide sequence: TGCGCCAGCAGCTTGGACTCCCTCTCCTACGAGCAGTACTTC. It codes for CASSLDSLSYEQYF.